What follows are 29 T cell receptor beta chains derived from one specimen sequenced in a study of tumor-infiltrating lymphocytes in primary liver carcinoma. A constant-region primer served to make TCR beta cDNA from approximately 490 ng total RNA. Libraries covering TCR beta were generated through three nested multiplex PCR rounds (using a slightly modified ARM-PCR). Researchers ran the first two PCR rounds for roughly 11 cycles each with TRBV1-TRBV30 forward primers and a C-beta reverse primer. TCRdb used MiXCR to reprocess the multiplex PCR reads, holding one entry per CDR3 protein. The repertoire includes tens of thousands of distinct CDR3 sequences, over 60% of them detected once, and around 44% sits in the top ten. Co-extraction of RNA and DNA was performed on roughly 20-34 mg of unsorted bulk tissue. Sample: liver tumor tissue from sampling region 4. Subset indicated: tumor region T4, right-lateral pole. The receptors shown here come from a man between 40 and 49 years old with primary liver carcinoma and hepatitis B virus infection.

Turning to this clonotype: A read error may account for a junction end that differs from germline. The CDR3 here is CAISEPNKGGTDTRYF. Here the CDR3 DNA reads TGTGCCATCAGTGAGCCTAATAAGGGAGGGACGGATACGCGGTATTTT. The chain combines TRBV10-3 with TRBJ2-3, with 7 positions matching TRBD2. Per germline, CDR1 ENHRY and CDR2 SYGVKD. The CDR3 contains 16 residues.

In its sample, this clonotype was seen once. At one end the junction does not follow the germline gene, possibly because of a read error. This chain joins TRBV23-1 and TRBJ2-2, with TRBD2 as a possible D gene (6 bases). TRBV23-1 is reported as an ORF; its role is uncertain. The CDR3 extends over 21 amino acids. The chain's CDR3 is CASSQIPGLPYENGDTWELFF. The CDR3 coding sequence is TGCGCCAGCAGCCAAATCCCCGGACTACCCTACGAAAATGGTGACACCTGGGAGCTGTTTTTT.

V gene TRBV15 combines with J gene TRBJ2-7, with D perhaps matching TRBD1 (5 bases). Trimming left V 0 bases short and J 10 bases short, with 19 bases between. The CDR3 is 15 amino acids. The germline gives CDR1 LNHNV, CDR2 YYDKDF (reference sequence). The DNA for the CDR3 is TGTGCCACCAGCAGAGAGGACAATTACCACTATGATCAGTACTTC. Encoded protein: CATSREDNYHYDQYF.

V usage is TRBV13 and J usage is TRBJ2-1, with 13 positions matching TRBD2. V trimming: 5 bases; J trimming: 4 bases; junction bases outside the gene matches: 5. The CDR3 totals 16 residues. Germline assignment: CDR1 PRHDT and CDR2 FYEKMQ (reference sequence). Written as DNA, the CDR3 is TGTGCCAGCAGCACCGGGACTAGCGGGGCATACAATGAGCAGTTCTTC. Translating gives CASSTGTSGAYNEQFF.

This clonotype was detected once. Since the CDR3 does not end with the conserved phenylalanine or tryptophan, this likely comes from a read error. The J gene is TRBJ2-4, the V gene TRBV30; D is ambiguous. Germline loops: CDR1 GTSNPN, CDR2 SVGIG (reference sequence). This CDR3 region has 14 residues. The CDR3 loop is CSWGVALAKNIQYL. The CDR3 DNA reads as TGTTCCTGGGGTGTTGCCCTAGCCAAAAACATTCAGTACCTC.

On this clonotype: The CDR3 end shows no conserved phenylalanine or tryptophan, and so a read error is likely. The limits of the CDR3 on the DNA are not certain, so only TCRdb's listed CDR3 is given. V gene TRBV5-1 combines with J gene TRBJ2-5; the table names TRBD2, a call not compared with the DNA. Germline V gene data show CDR1 as SGHRS and CDR2 as YFSETQ. The CDR3 numbers 17 amino acids, ends counted. The CDR3 sequence is CASSSLPVSSGQETRYS.

This chain uses TRBV28 with TRBJ1-6; 7 positions agree with TRBD1. CDR1 and CDR2 (germline): MDHEN, SYDVKM. J lost 7 bases, V lost 6 bases, and 9 bases had no gene match. There are 15 residues in the CDR3. The CDR3 nucleotides read TGTGCCAGCAGATTGGGGGGGACAGTCAATTCACCCCTCCACTTT. Its translation: CASRLGGTVNSPLHF.

The table lists this clonotype with a count of one. Just one base apart from a much larger clone, this may be a read error. The genes are TRBV5-1 and TRBJ2-3; tentative D call: TRBD2 (6 bases). Looked up from germline, CDR1 is SGHRS and CDR2 is YFSETQ. Trimming took off 0 bases at V and 8 bases at J, with 13 bases between the two ends. The CDR3 loop spans 14 amino acids. The CDR3 DNA reads as TGCGCCAGCAGCTTGGCGACTAGTGCAGGTACGCAGTATTTT. Protein product: CASSLATSAGTQYF.

A note on this clonotype: The final CDR3 position lacks the conserved phenylalanine or tryptophan, pointing to a likely read error. The chain combines TRBV5-1 with TRBJ2-1; possibly TRBD2 for D (5 bases). The V end lost 0 bases, the J end lost 4 bases, and 8 bases lay between the germline ends. In germline, CDR1 is SGHRS, CDR2 YFSETQ. The CDR3 loop spans 14 amino acids. CDR3 region: CASSLARGYNEQFL. In DNA, the CDR3 is TGCGCCAGCAGCTTGGCACGGGGTTACAATGAGCAGTTCCTC.

Turning to this clonotype: The CDR3 does not end in the conserved phenylalanine or tryptophan, so this is likely a read error. The chain couples TRBV7-9 to TRBJ2-7; 7 bases align to TRBD1. J lost 2 bases, V lost 5 bases, and 6 bases had no gene match. The germline gives CDR1 SEHNR, CDR2 FQNEAQ (reference sequence). The CDR3 runs 14 residues. CDR3 sequence reads: CASSEDRATYEQYY. The CDR3 bases are TGTGCCAGCAGCGAAGACAGGGCAACCTACGAGCAGTACTAT.

Turning to this clonotype: Because the CDR3 is missing its conserved closing phenylalanine or tryptophan, this is likely a read error. This chain uses TRBV6-5 with TRBJ1-5, with D maybe TRBD1 (5 bases). The CDR3 is 17 residues long. V was clipped by 5 bases and J by 2 bases, with 19 bases between them. Germline V lookup: CDR1 MNHEY, CDR2 SVGAGI. CDR3: CASSPLTDLGGNQPQHL. CDR3 sequence (DNA): TGTGCCAGCAGTCCCTTGACAGACCTGGGGGGCAATCAGCCCCAGCATCTT.

About this clonotype itself: The germline gene is not matched at one end of the junction; a read error may be the cause. V gene TRBV6-5 combines with J gene TRBJ2-2; D may be TRBD1 or TRBD2 (5 bases each). The germline V gene encodes CDR1 MNHEY and CDR2 SVGAGI. This CDR3 has 15 amino acids. The CDR3 DNA follows: TGTGCCGGCAGGGTGACAGCCATGAACACCGGGGAGCTGTATTTT. As protein: CAGRVTAMNTGELYF.

As for this clonotype: A junction end diverges from the germline sequence, so it may reflect a read error. The rearrangement uses TRBV11-2 and TRBJ2-2; TRBD2 might be the D (5 bases). This CDR3 is built from 15 residues. Germline CDR1 SGHAT, CDR2 FQNNGV. The DNA for the CDR3 is TGTGCCAGCAGATTTGTGGGATCGAATACCGGGGTGCTGTTTTTT. Encoded protein: CASRFVGSNTGVLFF. Full variable domain (remainder filled in from reference TRBV11-2 and TRBJ2-2): EAGVAQSPRYKIIEKRQSVAFWCNPISGHATLYWYQQILGQGPKLLIQFQNNGVVDDSQLPKDRFSAERLKGVDSTLKIQPAKLEDSAVYLCASRFVGSNTGVLFFGEGSRLTVL.

Of note for this clonotype: The CDR3 does not end in the conserved phenylalanine or tryptophan, so this is likely a read error. V is TRBV11-2 and J is TRBJ2-7; D is possibly TRBD2 (6 bases). The CDR3 totals 12 residues. Germline lookup yields CDR1 SGHAT and CDR2 FQNNGV. CDR3 DNA sequence: TGTGCCGGCAGTCCCGGGGGCTACGAGCAGTACTCC. Translation: CAGSPGGYEQYS.

This clonotype is medium-sized (0.01 to 0.1%) within its sample. The V call is TRBV11-2, the J call TRBJ2-7; 8 bases fit TRBD1. Germline V gene sequence: CDR1 SGHAT, CDR2 FQNNGV. V lost 5 bases to trimming and J lost 2 bases; unmatched junction nucleotides: 8. The CDR3 runs 15 residues. For the CDR3, the DNA is TGTGCCAGCAGCACAGGGACAGGCCGAACCTACGAGCAGTACTTC. It specifies CASSTGTGRTYEQYF.

Of note for this clonotype: A much larger clone sits a single nucleotide away, making a read error possible. This chain links TRBV6-4 with TRBJ2-2; the D is unclear. This CDR3 has 13 residues. Germline V gene data show CDR1 as MRHNA and CDR2 as SNTAGT. The CDR3 sequence is CASSDSNTRELFF. The CDR3 DNA sequence: TGTGCCAGCAGTGACTCGAACACCCGGGAGCTGTTTTTT.

About this clonotype: Just one base apart from a much larger clone, this may be a read error. This sequence joins TRBV6-5 and TRBJ1-1; D call uncertain. Germline CDR1 is MNHEY and CDR2 is SVGAGI. This CDR3 spans 14 amino acids. Trimming took 8 bases from V and 6 from J, leaving 19 bases between them. CDR3 region: CASGYRGRGSEAFF. DNA for the CDR3: TGTGCCAGCGGCTACAGAGGGCGAGGGTCTGAAGCTTTCTTT.

This clonotype was observed a handful of times. A much larger clonotype is one base distant, so this may be a read error. The rearrangement links TRBV5-5 to TRBJ2-1; D possibly uses TRBD1 or TRBD2 (5 bases each). Germline CDR1 reads SGHKS; CDR2 reads YYEKEE (reference sequence). The length of the CDR3 is 15 residues. The V and J ends lost 0 bases and 3 bases respectively, with 10 bases between them. CDR3 sequence (DNA): TGTGCCAGCAGCTTGGATGGGGGAATCTACAATGAGCAGTTCTTC. This gives the protein CASSLDGGIYNEQFF.

The chain recombines TRBV11-1 with TRBJ2-7; tentatively, D is TRBD2 (6 bases). Germline CDR1 and CDR2: SGHAT and FQDESV (reference sequence). This CDR3 contains 15 residues. Trimming shortened V by 2 bases and J by 9 bases, and 20 bases separated the two germline ends. As DNA, the CDR3 is TGTGCCAGCAGCTTAACGGGATCGGGAGAAAACGGGCAGTACTTC. Its protein product is CASSLTGSGENGQYF.

This clonotype has only a few counts. A junction boundary mismatches the germline segment, possibly from a read error. The V gene is TRBV6-1, the J gene TRBJ2-1, with 10 bases aligning to TRBD2. The CDR3 totals 15 residues. CDR1 is MNHNS, CDR2 SASEGT, per germline. CDR3 DNA: TGTACCAGCAGGACTAGCGGCATCATTAACAATGAGCAGTTCTTC. This encodes CTSRTSGIINNEQFF.

The table lists this clonotype with many counts. The genes are TRBV6-5 and TRBJ2-1; 11 bases map to TRBD2. The CDR3 extends over 18 amino acids. Germline V gene sequence: CDR1 MNHEY, CDR2 SVGAGI. V was pared by 5 bases and J by 8 bases, with 17 bases of the junction left unmatched. The CDR3 sequence: CASSPRYQLAGETHEQFF. CDR3 coding DNA: TGTGCCAGCAGTCCACGATACCAACTAGCGGGAGAAACACATGAGCAGTTCTTC.

Notes on this clonotype: The final CDR3 position lacks the conserved phenylalanine or tryptophan, pointing to a likely read error. The V and J genes are TRBV5-1 and TRBJ2-7; 12 nucleotides match TRBD2. Germline assignment: CDR1 SGHRS and CDR2 YFSETQ. The CDR3 is 15 residues long. The CDR3 is CASTTTSGSSYDQYI. The DNA for the CDR3 is TGCGCCAGCACGACGACTAGCGGGAGCTCCTACGATCAGTACATC.

This chain uses TRBV30 with TRBJ2-2; TRBD2 might be the D (5 bases). The CDR3 covers 14 residues. In germline, CDR1 is GTSNPN, CDR2 SVGIG (reference sequence). The V end lost 3 bases, the J end lost 5 bases, and 13 bases lay between the germline ends. The CDR3 nucleotides are TGTGCCTGGAGGGTGGGAGTGGAAACCGGGGAGCTGTTTTTT. Its protein is CAWRVGVETGELFF. The full variable domain, with the rest looked up from reference TRBV30 and TRBJ2-2, is SQTIHQWPATLVQPVGSPLSLECTVEGTSNPNLYWYRQAAGRGLQLLFYSVGIGQISSEVPQNLSASRPQDRQFILSSKKLLLSDSGFYLCAWRVGVETGELFFGEGSRLTVL.

Notes on this clonotype: Lacking the conserved final phenylalanine or tryptophan, this CDR3 likely reflects a read error. The DNA is left out, because the CDR3 cannot be placed on it with certainty; the CDR3 is given as TCRdb lists it. The CDR3 sequence is CASSSGTGAKDEKFL. The rearrangement links TRBV11-2 to TRBJ2-1; the DNA was not compared with TRBD1, the D call given in the table. The CDR3 extends over 15 residues, inclusive of both ends. Per the germline V gene, CDR1 is SGHAT and CDR2 is FQNNGV.

For this clonotype: One junction end disagrees with the germline gene, perhaps due to a read error. The chain joins TRBV6-2 or TRBV6-3 to TRBJ2-7; D not certain. This CDR3 region has 13 residues. Germline V gene data show CDR1 as MNHEY and CDR2 as SVGEGT. The CDR3 spells CTSSCEVPYEQYF. DNA of the CDR3: TGTACCAGCAGTTGCGAGGTACCCTACGAGCAGTACTTC.

On this clonotype itself: A much larger clonotype is one base distant, so this may be a read error. The chain joins TRBV7-9 to TRBJ2-3; D not certain. CDR3 length equals 13 residues. Germline V gene sequence: CDR1 SEHNR, CDR2 FQNEAQ (reference sequence). The CDR3 loop reads CASSLGLTDTQFF. The CDR3 region has the DNA TGTGCCAGCAGCTTAGGGCTCACAGATACGCAGTTTTTT.

This rearrangement joins TRBV11-2 to TRBJ2-1; 10 bases map to TRBD2. The CDR3 consists of 16 residues. CDR1 and CDR2 from the germline V gene are SGHAT and FQNNGV. V dropped 0 bases and J dropped 16; count of bases not matched to a gene: 15. The DNA for the CDR3 is TGTGCCAGCAGCTTAGAGCTCCTAGCGGGAGTGAATGAGCGATTCTTC. This translates into CASSLELLAGVNERFF.

Notes on this clonotype: One end of the junction varies from germline; a read error may be responsible. The V and J genes are TRBV11-2 and TRBJ2-7; D might be TRBD2 (5 bases). The CDR3 totals 15 residues. CDR1 is SGHAT and CDR2 is FQNNGV in the germline V gene. CDR3 nucleotide sequence: TGTGCCAGCAGTTTAGAGTACGGGATCTCTGGCGAGCACTACTTC. Protein: CASSLEYGISGEHYF.

This clonotype was detected ten times or more. The chain uses TRBV11-3 and TRBJ2-1; 9 nucleotides match TRBD2. The CDR3 has 16 amino acids. Trimming cost V 1 base and J 9 bases; bases outside gene matches: 10. CDR1 and CDR2 from the germline V gene are SGHNT and YENEEA. The CDR3 spells CASSLAWDSGRPEQFF. As DNA, the CDR3 is TGTGCCAGCAGCTTAGCGTGGGATAGCGGGAGACCTGAGCAGTTCTTC.